One and the same sample provided the 21 T cell receptor beta chains below, sequenced in a study of T cell responses to AZD1222 COVID-19 vaccine. Using immunoSEQ multiplex PCR, the repertoire was profiled, and TCRdb retains in-frame clones only, with some absent. The sample contains about 140,000 clones, roughly 87% of which appear only once. The material was peripheral blood, obtained 28 days after the second AZD1222 dose. These receptors originate from an adult who received the AZD1222 COVID-19 vaccine.

The chain has TRBV5-1 and TRBJ1-3; 7 positions match TRBD1. Germline V gene data show CDR1 as SGHRS and CDR2 as YFSETQ. V lost 7 bases to trimming and J lost 2 bases; unmatched junction nucleotides: 6. The CDR3 spans 14 residues. CDR3 nucleotide sequence: TGCGCCAGCCAGAACAGGGGCGCTGGAAACACCATATATTTT. This codes for CASQNRGAGNTIYF.

The V gene is TRBV6-1, the J gene TRBJ1-5, with D hard to call. Germline V CDR1 and CDR2: MNHNS, SASEGT. The CDR3 spans 16 residues. V gave up 4 bases and J gave up 2 bases, with 15 bases separating them. CDR3 region: CASSVSGLEGNQPQHF. CDR3 sequence (DNA): TGTGCCAGCAGTGTATCCGGGTTGGAGGGCAATCAGCCCCAGCATTTT.

The V gene is TRBV28, the J gene TRBJ2-7; D is uncertain. Germline CDR1 reads MDHEN; CDR2 reads SYDVKM. The CDR3 runs 10 residues. Deletions cut 6 bases from V and 3 bases from J, with 3 bases between. Here the CDR3 reads CASSRYEQYF. DNA of the CDR3: TGTGCCAGCAGCCGCTACGAGCAGTACTTC.

The rearrangement joins TRBV29-1 to TRBJ1-2; D gene unclear. There are 13 residues in the CDR3. Trimming cost V 3 bases and J 8 bases, with 16 bases left between them. CDR1 is SQVTM and CDR2 is ANQGSEA in the germline V gene. The DNA of the CDR3 is TGCAGCGTTGATCCGCGTACCGTGGTGGGCTACACCTTC. This gives the protein CSVDPRTVVGYTF.

This clone was seen once. This chain links TRBV27 with TRBJ2-7, with D tentatively TRBD1 (7 bases). In germline, CDR1 is MNHEY, CDR2 SMNVEV (reference sequence). V lost 2 bases and J lost 6, with 17 bases in between. The CDR3 is made up of 15 amino acids. CDR3 in amino acids: CASSLRGDSLAEQYF. The CDR3 bases are TGTGCCAGCAGTTTAAGGGGGGACAGCCTGGCCGAGCAGTACTTC.

The chain employs TRBV13 and TRBJ2-1; a weak D match, TRBD2 (5 bases). Between the trimmed V and J ends, which lost 5 bases and 7 bases, there was a span of 18 bases. The CDR3 extends over 15 amino acids. Per germline, CDR1 PRHDT and CDR2 FYEKMQ (reference sequence). This chain's CDR3 is CASSHPPRAKNEQFF. CDR3 in DNA: TGTGCCAGCAGCCATCCCCCGAGGGCCAAGAATGAGCAGTTCTTC.

In DNA, the CDR3 is TGTGCCTGGAGTGTACAGTCAGGTCTCGGAAACACCATATATTTT. Translated, it gives CAWSVQSGLGNTIYF. The V call is TRBV30, the J call TRBJ1-3; D is undetermined. The CDR3 is made up of 15 amino acids. Germline V CDR1 and CDR2: GTSNPN, SVGIG (reference sequence). V lost 0 bases and J lost 4, with 13 bases in between.

This sequence joins TRBV5-1 and TRBJ1-2; 10 bases match TRBD1. This CDR3 region has 17 residues. Germline V gives CDR1 SGHRS, CDR2 YFSETQ. Trimming took 0 bases from V and 4 from J; bases not matched to a gene: 9. CDR3 amino acids: CASSLEGTGALGYGYTF. Here the CDR3 DNA reads TGCGCCAGCAGCTTGGAGGGGACAGGGGCCCTAGGCTATGGCTACACCTTC.

V usage is TRBV6-5 and J usage is TRBJ1-1, with D maybe TRBD1 (6 bases). There are 13 residues in the CDR3. Trimming cost V 9 bases and J 0 bases, with 11 bases left between them. Per the germline V gene, CDR1 is MNHEY and CDR2 is SVGAGI. The CDR3 protein is CARPGQMNTEAFF. The CDR3 DNA is TGTGCCAGACCGGGACAAATGAACACTGAAGCTTTCTTT.

The chain recombines TRBV30 with TRBJ2-7, with TRBD2 matching over 9 bases. The trim removed 3 bases at V and 6 bases at J, leaving 9 bases unmatched. Germline V gene sequence: CDR1 GTSNPN, CDR2 SVGIG (reference sequence). The CDR3 has 14 residues. The CDR3 nucleotides are TGTGCCTGGAGCCCCCGCGGGAGGGCAGGCGAGCAGTACTTC. Translating it yields CAWSPRGRAGEQYF. Supplemented by reference TRBV30 and TRBJ2-7, the full variable domain reads SQTIHQWPATLVQPVGSPLSLECTVEGTSNPNLYWYRQAAGRGLQLLFYSVGIGQISSEVPQNLSASRPQDRQFILSSKKLLLSDSGFYLCAWSPRGRAGEQYFGPGTRLTVT.

J is TRBJ2-3 and V is TRBV7-2, with TRBD1 identical over 9 bases. This CDR3 comprises 15 residues. V shed 5 bases and J 3 bases; nucleotides not matched to a gene: 6. Per the germline V gene, CDR1 is SGHTA and CDR2 is FQGNSA. The CDR3 DNA reads as TGTGCCAGCAGCCCACGGACAGGGGAGACAGATACGCAGTATTTT. Translated: CASSPRTGETDTQYF.

The chain employs TRBV21-1 and TRBJ1-6; the table assigns TRBD1, which was not confirmed against the DNA. TRBV21-1 is designated a pseudogene. CDR3 length: 14 residues. CDR3 coding DNA: TGTGCCAGCAGCAAAGCACACCATAATTCACCCCTCCACTTT. Its translation is CASSKAHHNSPLHF.

The J gene is TRBJ1-5, the V gene TRBV28; D remains ambiguous. The V end was cut by 6 bases, the J end by 4 bases, with 13 bases between. The CDR3 has 14 residues. CDR1 and CDR2 (germline): MDHEN, SYDVKM. Here the CDR3 reads CASRRGRENQPQHF. The CDR3 coding sequence is TGTGCCAGCAGACGTGGGAGGGAGAATCAGCCCCAGCATTTT.

V gene TRBV10-3 combines with J gene TRBJ1-5, with 10 nucleotides matching TRBD1. CDR1 is ENHRY, CDR2 SYGVKD, per germline. V gave up 9 bases and J gave up 1 base; unmatched junction bases: 3. CDR3 length equals 14 residues. In DNA, the CDR3 is TGTGCCATTTCGGGACAGGGGAGCAATCAGCCCCAGCATTTT. It codes for CAISGQGSNQPQHF.

The gene calls are TRBV18 and TRBJ1-2, with 12 positions matching TRBD1. The CDR3 covers 15 residues. The J segment lost 6 bases and the V segment lost 6 bases, leaving 8 bases of the junction unmatched. Germline CDR1 reads KGHSH; CDR2 reads LQKENI. For the CDR3, the DNA is TGTGCCAGCTCTCTTGGGACAGGGGGCGAGAATGGCTACACCTTC. Protein sequence: CASSLGTGGENGYTF.

For this clone: Other DNA sequences within the sample encode an identical CDR3. This chain uses TRBV28 with TRBJ2-3; D gene uncertain. With 2 bases removed from V and 2 bases from J, the gap between germline ends came to 2 bases. The CDR3 contains 12 residues. The germline CDR1 and CDR2 sequences are MDHEN and SYDVKM. As DNA, the CDR3 is TGTGCCAGCAGTTTAAACACAGATACGCAGTATTTT. Translated: CASSLNTDTQYF.

This chain connects TRBV6-5 to TRBJ1-4; no clear D gene. In germline, CDR1 is MNHEY, CDR2 SVGAGI. This CDR3 has 12 amino acids. Trimming pared 3 bases from V and 7 bases from J, leaving 6 bases between. The CDR3, as DNA: TGTGCCAGCAGTTATTTAGGTGAAAAACTGTTTTTT. Translating gives CASSYLGEKLFF.

This sequence joins TRBV7-9 and TRBJ2-2, with 7 bases identical to TRBD1. Trimming cost V 6 bases and J 7 bases; bases outside gene matches: 8. The CDR3 consists of 14 residues. Germline CDR1 and CDR2: SEHNR and FQNEAQ (reference sequence). CDR3 loop: CASSSGTDIGELFF. The CDR3 DNA reads as TGTGCCAGCAGTTCCGGGACAGATATCGGGGAGCTGTTTTTT.

The chain carries TRBV5-1 and TRBJ1-2; TRBD1 aligns across 8 bases. Germline CDR1 is SGHRS and CDR2 is YFSETQ. V shed 4 bases, J shed 6 bases, and the junction held 14 bases outside the gene matches. The CDR3 sequence is 16 residues long. In DNA form, the CDR3 reads TGCGCCAGCAGCCCGACGCAGGGGGCCAGGGAAGATGGCTACACCTTC. Residues: CASSPTQGAREDGYTF.

The chain combines TRBV12-3 or TRBV12-4 with TRBJ2-6, with D hard to call. This CDR3 has 13 amino acids. V was trimmed by 2 bases and J by 3 bases, leaving 2 bases between them. CDR3 sequence reads: CASSLFGANVLTF. The CDR3 DNA sequence: TGTGCCAGCAGTTTATTTGGGGCCAACGTCCTGACTTTC.

The genes are TRBV11-3 and TRBJ2-3; 7 nucleotides agree with TRBD2. V lost 5 bases, J lost 5 bases, and 16 bases stayed unmatched. CDR3 size: 17 residues. Looked up from germline, CDR1 is SGHNT and CDR2 is YENEEA. In DNA form, the CDR3 reads TGTGCCAGCAGCACCTTAGTAGGACTAGATGCGAGAGATACGCAGTATTTT. Residues: CASSTLVGLDARDTQYF.